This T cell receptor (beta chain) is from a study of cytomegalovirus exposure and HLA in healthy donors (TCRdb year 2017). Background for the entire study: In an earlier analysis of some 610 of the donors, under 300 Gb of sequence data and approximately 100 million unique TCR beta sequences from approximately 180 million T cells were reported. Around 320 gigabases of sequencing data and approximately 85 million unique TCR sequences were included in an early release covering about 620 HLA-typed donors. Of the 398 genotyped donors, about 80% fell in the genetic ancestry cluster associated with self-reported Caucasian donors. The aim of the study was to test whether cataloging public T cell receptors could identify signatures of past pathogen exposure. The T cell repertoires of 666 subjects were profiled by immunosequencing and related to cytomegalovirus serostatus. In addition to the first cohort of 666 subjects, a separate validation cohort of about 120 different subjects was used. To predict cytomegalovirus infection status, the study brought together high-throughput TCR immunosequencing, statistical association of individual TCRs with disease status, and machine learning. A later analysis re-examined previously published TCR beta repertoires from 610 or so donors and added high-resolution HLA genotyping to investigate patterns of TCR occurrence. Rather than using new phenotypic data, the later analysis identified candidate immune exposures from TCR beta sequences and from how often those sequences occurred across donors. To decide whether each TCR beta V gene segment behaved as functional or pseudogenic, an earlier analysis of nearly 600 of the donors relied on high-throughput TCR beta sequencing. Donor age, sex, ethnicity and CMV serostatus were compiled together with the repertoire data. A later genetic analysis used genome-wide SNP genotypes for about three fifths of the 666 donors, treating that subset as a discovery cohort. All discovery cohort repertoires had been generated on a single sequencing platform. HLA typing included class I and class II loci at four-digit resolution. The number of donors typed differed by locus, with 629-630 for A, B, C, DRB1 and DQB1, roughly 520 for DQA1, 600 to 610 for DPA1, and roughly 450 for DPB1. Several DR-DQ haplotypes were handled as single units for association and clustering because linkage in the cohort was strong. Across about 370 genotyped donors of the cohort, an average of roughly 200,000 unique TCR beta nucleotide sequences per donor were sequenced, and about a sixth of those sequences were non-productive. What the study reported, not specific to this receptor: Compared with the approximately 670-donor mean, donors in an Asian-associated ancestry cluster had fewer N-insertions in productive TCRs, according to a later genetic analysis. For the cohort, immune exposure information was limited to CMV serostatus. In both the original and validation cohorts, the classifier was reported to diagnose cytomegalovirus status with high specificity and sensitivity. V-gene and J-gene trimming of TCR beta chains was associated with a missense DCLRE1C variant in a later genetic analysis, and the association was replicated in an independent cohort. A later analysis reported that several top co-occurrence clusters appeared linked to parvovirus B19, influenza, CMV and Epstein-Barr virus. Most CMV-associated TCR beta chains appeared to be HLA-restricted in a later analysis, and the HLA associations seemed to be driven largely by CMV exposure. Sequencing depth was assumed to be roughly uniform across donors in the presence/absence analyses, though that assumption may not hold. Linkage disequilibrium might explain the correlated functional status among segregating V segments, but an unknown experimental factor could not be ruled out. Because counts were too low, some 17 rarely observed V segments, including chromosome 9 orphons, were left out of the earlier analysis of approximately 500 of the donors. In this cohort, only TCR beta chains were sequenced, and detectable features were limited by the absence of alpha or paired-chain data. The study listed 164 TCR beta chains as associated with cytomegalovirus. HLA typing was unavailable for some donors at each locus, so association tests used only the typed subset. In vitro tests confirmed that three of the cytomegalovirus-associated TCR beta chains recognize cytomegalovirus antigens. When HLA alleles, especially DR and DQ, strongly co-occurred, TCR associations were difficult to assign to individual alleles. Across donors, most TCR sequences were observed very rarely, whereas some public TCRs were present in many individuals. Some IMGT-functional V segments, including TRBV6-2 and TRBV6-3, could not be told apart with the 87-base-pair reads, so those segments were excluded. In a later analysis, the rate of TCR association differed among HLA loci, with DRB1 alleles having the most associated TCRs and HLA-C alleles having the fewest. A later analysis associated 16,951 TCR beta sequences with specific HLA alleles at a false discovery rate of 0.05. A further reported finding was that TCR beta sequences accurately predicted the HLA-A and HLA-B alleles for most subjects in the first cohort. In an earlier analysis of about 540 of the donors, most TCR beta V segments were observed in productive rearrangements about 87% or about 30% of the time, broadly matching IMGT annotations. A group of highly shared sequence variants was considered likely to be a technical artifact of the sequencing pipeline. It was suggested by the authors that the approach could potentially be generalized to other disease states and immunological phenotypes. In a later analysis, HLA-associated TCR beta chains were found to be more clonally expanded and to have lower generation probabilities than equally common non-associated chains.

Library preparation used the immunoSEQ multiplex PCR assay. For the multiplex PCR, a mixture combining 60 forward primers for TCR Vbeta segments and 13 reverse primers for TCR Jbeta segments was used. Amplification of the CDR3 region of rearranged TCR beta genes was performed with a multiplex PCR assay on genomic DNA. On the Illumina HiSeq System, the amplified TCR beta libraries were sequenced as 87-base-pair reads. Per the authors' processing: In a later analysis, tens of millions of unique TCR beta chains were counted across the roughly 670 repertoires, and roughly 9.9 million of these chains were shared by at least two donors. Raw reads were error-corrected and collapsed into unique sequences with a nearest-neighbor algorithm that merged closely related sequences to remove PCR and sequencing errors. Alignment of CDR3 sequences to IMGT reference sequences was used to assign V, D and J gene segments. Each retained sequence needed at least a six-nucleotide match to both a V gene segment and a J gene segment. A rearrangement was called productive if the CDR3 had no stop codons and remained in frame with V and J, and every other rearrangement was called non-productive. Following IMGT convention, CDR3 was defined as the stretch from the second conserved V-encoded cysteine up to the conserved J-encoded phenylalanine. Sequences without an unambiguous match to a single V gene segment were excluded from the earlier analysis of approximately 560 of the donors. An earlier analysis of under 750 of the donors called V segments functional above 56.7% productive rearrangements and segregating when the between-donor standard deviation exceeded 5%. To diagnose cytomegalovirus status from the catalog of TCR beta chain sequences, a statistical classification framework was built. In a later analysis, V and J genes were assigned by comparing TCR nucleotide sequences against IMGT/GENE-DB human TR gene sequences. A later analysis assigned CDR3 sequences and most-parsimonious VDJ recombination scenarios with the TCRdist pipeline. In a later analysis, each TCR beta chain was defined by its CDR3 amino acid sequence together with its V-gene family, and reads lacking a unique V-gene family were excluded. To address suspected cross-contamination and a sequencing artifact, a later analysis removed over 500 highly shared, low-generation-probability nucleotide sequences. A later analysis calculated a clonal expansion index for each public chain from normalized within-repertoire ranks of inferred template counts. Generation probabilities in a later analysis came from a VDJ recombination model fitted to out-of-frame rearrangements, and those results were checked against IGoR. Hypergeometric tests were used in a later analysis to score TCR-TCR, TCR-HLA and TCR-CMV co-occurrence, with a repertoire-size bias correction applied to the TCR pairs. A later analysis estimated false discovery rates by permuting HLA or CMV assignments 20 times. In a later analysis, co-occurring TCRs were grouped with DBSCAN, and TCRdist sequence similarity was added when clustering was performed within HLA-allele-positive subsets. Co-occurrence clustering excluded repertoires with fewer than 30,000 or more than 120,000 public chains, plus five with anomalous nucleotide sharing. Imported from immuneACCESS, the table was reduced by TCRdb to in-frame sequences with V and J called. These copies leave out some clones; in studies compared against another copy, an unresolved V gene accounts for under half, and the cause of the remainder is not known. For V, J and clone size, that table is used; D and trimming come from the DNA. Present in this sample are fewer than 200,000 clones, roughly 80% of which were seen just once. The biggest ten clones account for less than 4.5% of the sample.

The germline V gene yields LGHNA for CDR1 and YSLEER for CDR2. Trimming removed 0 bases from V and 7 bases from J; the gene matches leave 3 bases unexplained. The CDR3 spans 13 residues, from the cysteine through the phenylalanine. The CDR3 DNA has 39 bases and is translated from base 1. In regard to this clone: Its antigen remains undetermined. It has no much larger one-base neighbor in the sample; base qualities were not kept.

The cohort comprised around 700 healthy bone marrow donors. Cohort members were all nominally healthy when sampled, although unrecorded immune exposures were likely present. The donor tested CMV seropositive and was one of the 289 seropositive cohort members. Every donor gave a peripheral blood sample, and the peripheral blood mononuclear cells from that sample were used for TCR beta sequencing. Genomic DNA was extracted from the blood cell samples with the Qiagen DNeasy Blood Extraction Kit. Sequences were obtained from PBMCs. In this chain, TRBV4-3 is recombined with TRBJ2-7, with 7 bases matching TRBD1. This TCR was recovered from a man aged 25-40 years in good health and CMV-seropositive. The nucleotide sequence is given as TGCGCCAGCAGCCAAGAAGGGGGCGGGGAGCAGTACTTC. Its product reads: CASSQEGGGEQYF.